The 28 T cell receptor beta chains presented below share a single source sample, sequenced in a study of low-dose radiotherapy and immunotherapy resistance in tumors. The TCRs were subjected to amplification over approximately 19 PCR cycles employing a constant-region primer in conjunction with a V-primer adapter. Each CDR3 protein is one row after TCRdb ran MiXCR on the reads. The sample yields 40,000 to 65,000 distinct CDR3 sequences, around 33% seen once. Documented time point: after trial treatment. Treatment given: LDRT plus nivolumab, ipilimumab, low-dose cyclophosphamide and aspirin (RACIN trial). The starting material was PBMCs, obtained after low-dose radiotherapy plus immunotherapy. The origin of the receptors is a male donor with rectosigmoid adenocarcinoma.

This chain links TRBV7-2 with TRBJ1-5; 8 bases fit TRBD1. The germline gives CDR1 SGHTA, CDR2 FQGNSA. This CDR3 region has 14 residues. V shed 5 bases, J shed 4 bases, and the junction held 4 bases outside the gene matches. The CDR3 DNA follows: TGTGCCAGCAGCCGACAGGGGATAAATCAGCCCCAGCATTTT. It codes for CASSRQGINQPQHF.

The DNA for the CDR3 is TGTGCCAGCAGCCCCGGACAGGGGCGGGCTAACTATGGCTACACCTTC. Translating it yields CASSPGQGRANYGYTF. This chain uses TRBV28 with TRBJ1-2, with 9 nucleotides matching TRBD1. Per the germline V gene, CDR1 is MDHEN and CDR2 is SYDVKM. The CDR3 runs to 16 residues. The V gene end was trimmed by 6 bases and the J gene end by 0 bases; junction bases not matched to a gene: 8.

This clonotype came up many times. The chain links TRBV7-3 to TRBJ2-3; a possible D gene is TRBD2 (6 bases). V lost 3 bases and J 2 bases, leaving 12 bases between the germline ends. The CDR3 has 15 amino acids. Germline V lookup: CDR1 SGHTA, CDR2 FQGTGA. For the CDR3, the DNA is TGTGCCAGCAGCTTCGGGGGTCAGGTCACAGATACGCAGTATTTT. This gives the protein CASSFGGQVTDTQYF.

Of note for this clonotype: It differs at one base from a far larger clone, so likely a read error. The chain links TRBV4-3 to TRBJ2-5; TRBD1 aligns across 8 bases. The ends lost 1 base at V and 7 bases at J; junction bases unmatched: 5. Germline V lookup: CDR1 LGHNA, CDR2 YSLEER. This CDR3 contains 14 residues. The chain's CDR3 is CASSQGQGNATQYF. The CDR3 region has the DNA TGCGCCAGCAGCCAAGGACAGGGGAATGCGACCCAGTACTTC.

The V and J genes are TRBV27 and TRBJ2-1; tentatively, D is TRBD2 (6 bases). There are 16 residues in the CDR3. From germline, CDR1 is MNHEY and CDR2 SMNVEV (reference sequence). V dropped 2 bases and J dropped 8 bases, with 19 bases sitting between them. The CDR3 region is CASSLTGSYPTDEQFF. DNA for the CDR3: TGTGCCAGCAGTTTAACCGGGAGCTACCCTACGGATGAGCAGTTCTTC.

Of note for this clonotype: A far larger clone is off by one base, so a read error is likely. The chain has TRBV28 and TRBJ2-2, with D possibly TRBD1 on 5 matching bases. CDR3 length equals 14 residues. Germline V lookup: CDR1 MDHEN, CDR2 SYDVKM. V lost 4 bases, J lost 0 bases, and 6 bases lay in between. The CDR3 region is CASSSTANTGELFF. The CDR3 DNA is TGTGCCAGCAGTTCGACAGCGAACACCGGGGAGCTGTTTTTT.

Ten or more counts support this clonotype. This sequence joins TRBV14 and TRBJ2-3; D is uncertain. This CDR3 contains 16 residues. With 0 bases removed from V and 4 bases from J, the gap between germline ends came to 14 bases. Germline CDR1 is SGHDN and CDR2 is FVKESK. The chain's CDR3 is CASSQDQGMWPDTQYF. The CDR3 nucleotides are TGTGCCAGCAGCCAAGATCAAGGGATGTGGCCAGATACGCAGTATTTT.

This clonotype was seen repeatedly, ten times or more. This chain links TRBV2 with TRBJ1-2, with D hard to call. The length of the CDR3 is 13 residues. V gave up 6 bases and J gave up 6 bases, with 14 bases separating them. Germline lookup yields CDR1 SNHLY and CDR2 FYNNEI. CDR3 amino acids: CASSGLLGDGYTF. As DNA, the CDR3 is TGTGCCAGCAGCGGGTTGCTTGGAGATGGCTACACCTTC.

Comment on this clonotype: At one end the junction does not follow the germline gene, possibly because of a read error. This chain uses TRBV6-5 with TRBJ2-3; 9 nucleotides line up with TRBD2. CDR1 and CDR2 (germline): MNHEY, SVGAGI. This CDR3 spans 16 amino acids. CDR3 sequence (DNA): TGTGCCAGCAGTACGCCTCGCGGGGGGGGCACTGATACGCAGTATTTT. This codes for CASSTPRGGGTDTQYF.

This sequence joins TRBV6-8 and TRBJ2-5; D unclear. Germline CDR1 and CDR2: MNHGY and SAAAGT. V lost 5 bases and J lost 0, with 10 bases in between. This CDR3 has 14 residues. The CDR3 sequence is CASSHWTNQETQYF. CDR3 nucleotide sequence: TGTGCCAGCAGTCACTGGACGAACCAAGAGACCCAGTACTTC.

This clonotype was found many times. This chain joins TRBV7-9 and TRBJ2-3; 12 nucleotides match TRBD2. The V and J ends lost 3 bases and 10 bases, in that order; junction bases with no gene match: 2. Germline lookup yields CDR1 SEHNR and CDR2 FQNEAQ (reference sequence). The CDR3 contains 13 residues. The CDR3 sequence is CASSFWTSGAQYF. The DNA for the CDR3 is TGTGCCAGCAGCTTTTGGACTAGCGGGGCGCAGTATTTT.

This clonotype was recorded only once. The chain recombines TRBV15 with TRBJ2-7; 7 bases are shared with TRBD1. CDR3 length equals 15 residues. V was clipped by 3 bases and J by 5 bases; unmatched bases: 10. Germline assignment: CDR1 LNHNV and CDR2 YYDKDF (reference sequence). CDR3 residues: CATSRRQGLRNEQYF. As DNA, the CDR3 is TGTGCCACCAGCAGGCGACAGGGATTGAGGAACGAGCAGTACTTC.

The chain joins TRBV29-1 to TRBJ1-2; 8 positions agree with TRBD1. V was clipped by 5 bases and J by 3 bases; unmatched bases: 5. Germline loops: CDR1 SQVTM, CDR2 ANQGSEA. The CDR3 covers 13 residues. Here the CDR3 reads CSVSTGEDYGYTF. CDR3 DNA: TGCAGCGTTTCGACAGGGGAAGACTATGGCTACACCTTC.

This clonotype has only a few counts. The rearrangement joins TRBV7-8 to TRBJ2-3, with 13 bases matching TRBD2. Trimming at V came to 5 bases and at J to 4 bases, leaving 9 bases not matched to a gene. The CDR3 contains 17 residues. Germline V CDR1 and CDR2: SGHVS, FQNEAQ. The CDR3 DNA reads TGTGCCAGCAGCCGCAGGACTAGCGGGGGTGTTTCAGATACGCAGTATTTT. This gives the protein CASSRRTSGGVSDTQYF. Based on the CDR3 plus reference TRBV7-8 and TRBJ2-3, the full variable domain is GAGVSQSPRYKVAKRGQDVALRCDPISGHVSLFWYQQALGQGPEFLTYFQNEAQLDKSGLPSDRFFAERPEGSVSTLKIQRTQQEDSAVYLCASSRRTSGGVSDTQYFGPGTRLTVL.

Only a few counts were recorded for this clonotype. The chain couples TRBV2 to TRBJ2-3, with unresolved D. The CDR3 contains 13 residues. From germline, CDR1 is SNHLY and CDR2 FYNNEI. V was cut by 4 bases and J by 1 base, with 6 bases left in between. The DNA for the CDR3 is TGTGCCAGCAGTGCTGGGGGCACAGATACGCAGTATTTT. Translation: CASSAGGTDTQYF.

The table lists this clonotype with a few counts. The J gene is TRBJ2-7, the V gene TRBV5-6; the D is unclear. The germline V gene encodes CDR1 SGHDT and CDR2 YYEEEE. The CDR3 loop spans 14 amino acids. The V gene lost 4 bases and the J gene lost 0 bases, with 11 bases spanning the gap. CDR3 nucleotide sequence: TGTGCCAGCAGCCGCCCCCGGCGCTCCTACGAGCAGTACTTC. This gives the protein CASSRPRRSYEQYF.

As DNA, the CDR3 is TGTGCCAGCAGCTCCAAGACTAGCGGGAGTGTGCGTAATGAGCAGTTCTTC. Protein product: CASSSKTSGSVRNEQFF. This sequence joins TRBV5-4 and TRBJ2-1; 12 nucleotides agree with TRBD2. CDR1 SGHNT and CDR2 YYREEE come from the germline V gene (reference sequence). J gave up 7 bases and V 3 bases, and 11 bases lay outside the gene matches. The CDR3 sequence is 17 residues long.

The rearrangement uses TRBV7-9 and TRBJ1-1, with 7 bases that match TRBD1. After removal of 3 bases from V and 10 bases from J, the junction contained 5 bases not matched to a gene. In germline, CDR1 is SEHNR, CDR2 FQNEAQ (reference sequence). CDR3 length equals 12 residues. CDR3 DNA: TGTGCCAGCAGCTTTAACAGGGGATCAGCTTTCTTT. Translated: CASSFNRGSAFF.

This clonotype appeared many times. The chain uses TRBV30 and TRBJ2-3; possible D gene TRBD2, 6 bases. The CDR3 spans 15 residues. Germline values: CDR1 GTSNPN, CDR2 SVGIG (reference sequence). V was cut by 0 bases and J by 0 bases, with 10 bases left in between. The CDR3 spells CAWSVSGDSTDTQYF. The CDR3 bases are TGTGCCTGGAGTGTATCGGGGGACAGCACAGATACGCAGTATTTT. Drawing the rest from reference TRBV30 and TRBJ2-3, the complete variable domain is SQTIHQWPATLVQPVGSPLSLECTVEGTSNPNLYWYRQAAGRGLQLLFYSVGIGQISSEVPQNLSASRPQDRQFILSSKKLLLSDSGFYLCAWSVSGDSTDTQYFGPGTRLTVL.

This clonotype is labeled medium-sized. The V and J genes are TRBV5-1 and TRBJ2-3; 9 bases are shared with TRBD1. V shed 5 bases, J shed 4 bases, and the junction held 8 bases outside the gene matches. The CDR3 is made up of 15 amino acids. The germline V gene has CDR1 SGHRS and CDR2 YFSETQ. For the CDR3, the DNA is TGCGCCAGCAGGGTGGGACAGGGAAGTCCAGATACGCAGTATTTT. Protein: CASRVGQGSPDTQYF.

The CDR3 DNA is TGTGCCAGCAGTTGGATCTCTAGGGATACGCAGTATTTT. Its protein is CASSWISRDTQYF. This chain connects TRBV12-3 or TRBV12-4 to TRBJ2-3, with D hard to call. This CDR3 is built from 13 residues. The ends were cut back, 4 bases at V and 6 bases at J, with 11 bases in the middle.

This clonotype occurred many times. The genes are TRBV28 and TRBJ2-5; D is possibly TRBD2 (6 bases). Trimming cost V 6 bases and J 0 bases, with 11 bases left between them. This CDR3 region has 14 residues. Germline V lookup: CDR1 MDHEN, CDR2 SYDVKM. The CDR3 nucleotides are TGTGCCAGCAGCCAGACTAGAGACCAAGAGACCCAGTACTTC. It codes for CASSQTRDQETQYF. Complete variable domain (other parts from reference TRBV28 and TRBJ2-5): DVKVTQSSRYLVKRTGEKVFLECVQDMDHENMFWYRQDPGLGLRLIYFSYDVKMKEKGDIPEGYSVSREKKERFSLILESASTNQTSMYLCASSQTRDQETQYFGPGTRLLVL.

The V and J genes are TRBV15 and TRBJ2-3; either TRBD1 or TRBD2 may supply D (5 bases each). This CDR3 has 14 amino acids. Deletions cut 0 bases from V and 9 bases from J, with 13 bases between. Germline V gene data show CDR1 as LNHNV and CDR2 as YYDKDF (reference sequence). The CDR3 loop is CATSRDLTGRTQYF. CDR3 nucleotides: TGTGCCACCAGCAGAGATTTGACGGGACGGACGCAGTATTTT.

This clonotype was detected ten times or more. CDR3 nucleotides: TGTGCCAGCAATGGATATTCACCCCTCCACTTT. Translation gives CASNGYSPLHF. The genes are TRBV2 and TRBJ1-6; D uncertain. This CDR3 spans 11 amino acids. CDR1 is SNHLY, CDR2 FYNNEI, per germline. V was pared by 7 bases and J by 8 bases, with 6 bases between.

About this clonotype: With a far larger clone one base away, a read error is the likely cause. The chain recombines TRBV28 with TRBJ2-1; possibly TRBD1 or TRBD2 for D (5 bases each). This CDR3 spans 14 amino acids. V lost 7 bases and J 10 bases, leaving 20 bases between the germline ends. Per germline, CDR1 MDHEN and CDR2 SYDVKM. CDR3 bases: TGTGCCAGCACCACTCCCGGGACCTCCTACGAGCAGTTCTTC. It yields the protein CASTTPGTSYEQFF.

DNA of the CDR3: TGTGCCAGCGCACAGACAGACTACGAGCAGTACTTC. This codes for CASAQTDYEQYF. This chain uses TRBV6-1 with TRBJ2-7; D possibly corresponds to TRBD1 (5 bases). V lost 8 bases, J lost 3 bases, and 11 bases lay in between. Per the germline V gene, CDR1 is MNHNS and CDR2 is SASEGT. The CDR3 is 12 residues long.

This clonotype has at least ten counts. This rearrangement joins TRBV10-1 to TRBJ2-1; TRBD1 agrees at 12 bases. This CDR3 comprises 16 residues. V was clipped by 0 bases and J by 7 bases; unmatched bases: 4. Looked up from germline, CDR1 is WNHNN and CDR2 is SYGVQD (reference sequence). CDR3 DNA: TGCGCCAGCAGTGAGTCGGGACAGGGGGCGCAAAATGAGCAGTTCTTC. It encodes CASSESGQGAQNEQFF.

As regards this clonotype: Since a far larger clone is one base different, this is likely a read error. V gene TRBV5-4 combines with J gene TRBJ2-1; 8 bases line up with TRBD2. CDR1 and CDR2 from the germline V gene are SGHNT and YYREEE (reference sequence). The CDR3 is 15 residues long. The V and J ends lost 5 bases and 5 bases, in that order; junction bases with no gene match: 9. CDR3 in DNA: TGTGCCAGCAGTTCGAGCGGGGGATCCAACAATGAGCAGTTCTTC. This codes for CASSSSGGSNNEQFF.